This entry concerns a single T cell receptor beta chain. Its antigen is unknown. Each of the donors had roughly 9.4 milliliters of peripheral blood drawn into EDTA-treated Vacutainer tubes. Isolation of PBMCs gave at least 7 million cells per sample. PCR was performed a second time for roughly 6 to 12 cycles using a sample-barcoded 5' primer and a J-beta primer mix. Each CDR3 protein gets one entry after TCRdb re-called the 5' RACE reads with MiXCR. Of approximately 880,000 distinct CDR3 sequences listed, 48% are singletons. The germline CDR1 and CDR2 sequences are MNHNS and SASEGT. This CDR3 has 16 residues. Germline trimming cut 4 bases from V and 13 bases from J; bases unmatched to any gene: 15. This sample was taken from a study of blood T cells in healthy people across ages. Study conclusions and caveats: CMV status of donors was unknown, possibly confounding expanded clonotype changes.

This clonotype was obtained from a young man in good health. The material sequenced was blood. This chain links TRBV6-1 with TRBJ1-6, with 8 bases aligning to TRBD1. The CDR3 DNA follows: TGTGCCAGCAGTGCCATAGCCCGGGACAGGTCACAGCCCCTCCACTTT. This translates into CASSAIARDRSQPLHF.